This is a list of T cell receptor beta chains from one sample in a study of cytomegalovirus exposure and HLA in healthy donors. Method: immunoSEQ multiplex PCR; TCRdb's copy keeps in-frame clones and lacks some. This table holds under 250,000 clones, around 77% found once. The sequenced material came from PBMCs. All receptors come from a woman in her thirties in good health and CMV-seronegative. CDR3s include the opening cysteine and the closing phenylalanine or tryptophan. D genes are given only for firm matches. The listing skips clone size in some rows; elsewhere it reads once, few, many or a size class.

D gene: TRBD2
V gene: TRBV29-1
clone size: NA
J gene: TRBJ2-1
CDR3 protein: CSVLGSGRAPEQFF
CDR3 DNA: TGCAGCGTGCTAGGGAGCGGGAGGGCCCCTGAGCAGTTCTTC

D gene: NA
V gene: TRBV6-1
clone size: NA
J gene: TRBJ1-5
CDR3 protein: CASRVEGNQPQHF
CDR3 DNA: TGTGCCAGCCGGGTTGAGGGCAATCAGCCCCAGCATTTT

D gene: NA
V gene: TRBV4-2
clone size: NA
J gene: TRBJ1-2
CDR3 protein: CASSHDSLYGYTF
CDR3 DNA: TGTGCCAGCAGCCACGACAGTTTGTATGGCTACACCTTC

D gene: NA
V gene: TRBV5-8
clone size: NA
J gene: TRBJ2-7
CDR3 protein: CASSSYIYEQYF
CDR3 DNA: TGTGCCAGCAGCTCGTACATCTACGAGCAGTACTTC

D gene: TRBD1
V gene: TRBV18
clone size: NA
J gene: TRBJ2-5
CDR3 protein: CASSPPGTAQETQYF
CDR3 DNA: TGTGCCAGCTCACCCCCCGGGACAGCGCAAGAGACCCAGTACTTC

D gene: TRBD1
V gene: TRBV10-3
clone size: few
J gene: TRBJ1-2
CDR3 protein: CAISRTGQGAMDYGYTF
CDR3 DNA: TGTGCCATCAGCAGAACGGGACAGGGGGCGATGGACTATGGCTACACCTTC

D gene: NA
V gene: TRBV25-1
clone size: NA
J gene: TRBJ1-6
CDR3 protein: CASSEWRTVDSPLHF
CDR3 DNA: TGTGCCAGCAGTGAATGGCGGACAGTGGATTCACCCCTCCACTTT

D gene: NA
V gene: TRBV6-5
clone size: NA
J gene: TRBJ1-5
CDR3 protein: CASSYSGEGQPQHF
CDR3 DNA: TGTGCCAGCAGTTACTCGGGGGAGGGACAGCCCCAGCATTTT

D gene: TRBD1
V gene: TRBV9
clone size: NA
J gene: TRBJ1-2
CDR3 protein: CASSGGTGRGYTF
CDR3 DNA: TGTGCCAGCAGCGGGGGGACAGGTCGAGGCTACACCTTC

D gene: NA
V gene: TRBV27
clone size: NA
J gene: TRBJ2-7
CDR3 protein: CASSKPLPYEQYF
CDR3 DNA: TGTGCCAGCAGCAAGCCCCTCCCGTACGAGCAGTACTTC

D gene: TRBD1
V gene: TRBV10-1
clone size: NA
J gene: TRBJ1-4
CDR3 protein: CASSESIIGTGRGTNEKLFF
CDR3 DNA: TGCGCCAGCAGTGAGTCAATAATCGGGACAGGTCGAGGAACTAATGAAAAACTGTTTTTT

D gene: TRBD2
V gene: TRBV9
clone size: NA
J gene: TRBJ2-7
CDR3 protein: CASSVGGLAGEISYEQYF
CDR3 DNA: TGTGCCAGCAGCGTAGGTGGACTAGCGGGGGAGATCTCCTACGAGCAGTACTTC

D gene: TRBD2
V gene: TRBV18
clone size: NA
J gene: TRBJ2-4
CDR3 protein: CASSPTSGAIKNIQYF
CDR3 DNA: TGTGCCAGCTCACCTACTAGCGGGGCGATCAAAAACATTCAGTACTTC

D gene: NA
V gene: TRBV4-2
clone size: once
J gene: TRBJ2-1
CDR3 protein: CASSQDGGGPSSDEQFF
CDR3 DNA: TGTGCCAGCAGCCAAGATGGGGGGGGGCCTTCCTCAGATGAGCAGTTCTTC

D gene: NA
V gene: TRBV6-1
clone size: NA
J gene: TRBJ1-2
CDR3 protein: CASSEGYYGYPF
CDR3 DNA: TGTGCCAGCAGTGAAGGATACTATGGCTACCCCTTC

D gene: NA
V gene: TRBV27
clone size: NA
J gene: TRBJ1-3
CDR3 protein: CASSAGTTYGNTIYF
CDR3 DNA: TGTGCCAGCAGTGCCGGGACAACATACGGAAACACCATATATTTT

D gene: TRBD1
V gene: TRBV5-1
clone size: NA
J gene: TRBJ1-1
CDR3 protein: CASSLVGLGGPGNTEAFF
CDR3 DNA: TGCGCCAGCAGCTTAGTTGGTCTAGGGGGCCCGGGGAACACTGAAGCTTTCTTT

D gene: NA
V gene: TRBV11-3
clone size: NA
J gene: TRBJ2-1
CDR3 protein: CASSLGGGVTYNEQFF
CDR3 DNA: TGTGCCAGCAGCTTAGGCGGCGGAGTTACCTACAATGAGCAGTTCTTC

D gene: NA
V gene: TRBV15
clone size: few
J gene: TRBJ1-2
CDR3 protein: CATSRVSGGGGYTF
CDR3 DNA: TGTGCCACCAGCAGAGTAAGCGGGGGCGGTGGCTACACCTTC

D gene: NA
V gene: TRBV13
clone size: NA
J gene: TRBJ2-1
CDR3 protein: CASSLGGAREQFF
CDR3 DNA: TGTGCCAGCAGCCTTGGGGGGGCGCGGGAGCAGTTCTTC

D gene: NA
V gene: TRBV5-6
clone size: NA
J gene: TRBJ1-2
CDR3 protein: CASSFPGVRRYYGYTF
CDR3 DNA: TGTGCCAGCAGCTTCCCCGGGGTGCGGCGTTACTATGGCTACACCTTC

D gene: NA
V gene: TRBV5-1
clone size: once
J gene: TRBJ2-5
CDR3 protein: CASSLVGGAGETQYF
CDR3 DNA: TGCGCCAGCAGCTTGGTTGGGGGGGCCGGGGAGACCCAGTACTTC

D gene: TRBD2
V gene: TRBV5-4
clone size: NA
J gene: TRBJ2-1
CDR3 protein: CASSLDSPGRDEQFF
CDR3 DNA: TGTGCCAGCAGCTTGGACTCACCCGGGAGGGATGAGCAGTTCTTC

D gene: NA
V gene: TRBV11-2
clone size: NA
J gene: TRBJ1-1
CDR3 protein: CASNLQGVTEAFF
CDR3 DNA: TGTGCCAGCAACCTACAGGGAGTAACTGAAGCTTTCTTT

D gene: NA
V gene: TRBV5-4
clone size: NA
J gene: TRBJ1-4
CDR3 protein: CASSPDSPTNEKLFF
CDR3 DNA: TGTGCCAGCAGCCCGGACAGTCCAACTAATGAAAAACTGTTTTTT

D gene: NA
V gene: TRBV6-4
clone size: NA
J gene: TRBJ1-5
CDR3 protein: CASSDSRFAGSQPQHF
CDR3 DNA: TGTGCCAGCAGTGACTCGAGATTTGCGGGGTCTCAGCCCCAGCATTTT

D gene: TRBD1
V gene: TRBV5-4
clone size: NA
J gene: TRBJ2-5
CDR3 protein: CASSLVGQGAGEQYF
CDR3 DNA: TGTGCCAGCAGCTTGGTGGGACAGGGGGCTGGGGAGCAGTACTTC

D gene: NA
V gene: TRBV29-1
clone size: NA
J gene: TRBJ1-2
CDR3 protein: CSVSRVSLGYTF
CDR3 DNA: TGCAGCGTAAGCAGGGTCTCCCTTGGCTACACCTTC

D gene: NA
V gene: TRBV19
clone size: few
J gene: TRBJ1-1
CDR3 protein: CASVPGEFVKTEAFF
CDR3 DNA: TGTGCCAGTGTACCCGGGGAGTTTGTGAAGACTGAAGCTTTCTTT

D gene: TRBD1
V gene: TRBV25-1
clone size: NA
J gene: TRBJ1-2
CDR3 protein: CASTPGTGVDYGYTF
CDR3 DNA: TGTGCCAGCACCCCAGGGACAGGCGTAGACTATGGCTACACCTTC

D gene: TRBD2
V gene: TRBV7-7
clone size: once
J gene: TRBJ2-7
CDR3 protein: CASSRGQGGEQYF
CDR3 DNA: TGTGCCAGCAGCCGTGGGCAGGGAGGGGAGCAGTACTTC

D gene: NA
V gene: TRBV18
clone size: NA
J gene: TRBJ2-3
CDR3 protein: CASSPPEPSDTQYF
CDR3 DNA: TGTGCCAGCTCACCACCGGAGCCTTCAGATACGCAGTATTTT

D gene: NA
V gene: TRBV6-4
clone size: few
J gene: TRBJ2-6
CDR3 protein: CASSVEGAGANVLTF
CDR3 DNA: TGTGCCAGCAGTGTTGAGGGAGCTGGGGCCAACGTCCTGACTTTC

D gene: TRBD2
V gene: TRBV5-1
clone size: NA
J gene: TRBJ2-3
CDR3 protein: CASSHGLAGADTQYF
CDR3 DNA: TGCGCCAGCAGCCACGGACTAGCGGGAGCAGATACGCAGTATTTT

D gene: NA
V gene: TRBV4-1
clone size: NA
J gene: TRBJ1-4
CDR3 protein: CASSQDERESNEKLFF
CDR3 DNA: TGCGCCAGCAGCCAAGATGAGCGGGAATCCAATGAAAAACTGTTTTTT

D gene: NA
V gene: TRBV29-1
clone size: NA
J gene: TRBJ1-2
CDR3 protein: CSVGWTLSANYGYTF
CDR3 DNA: TGCAGCGTTGGTTGGACTCTTTCCGCTAACTATGGCTACACCTTC

D gene: NA
V gene: TRBV2
clone size: NA
J gene: TRBJ2-3
CDR3 protein: CASILTGFTDTQYF
CDR3 DNA: TGTGCCAGCATCTTGACGGGATTCACAGATACGCAGTATTTT

D gene: NA
V gene: TRBV6-6
clone size: NA
J gene: TRBJ1-5
CDR3 protein: CASSYVSRGSNQPQHF
CDR3 DNA: TGTGCCAGCAGTTACGTTTCGAGGGGGAGCAATCAGCCCCAGCATTTT

D gene: NA
V gene: TRBV23-1
clone size: NA
J gene: TRBJ1-2
CDR3 protein: CASQVNYGYTF
CDR3 DNA: TGCGCCAGTCAGGTTAACTATGGCTACACCTTC

D gene: TRBD2
V gene: TRBV5-6
clone size: NA
J gene: TRBJ2-7
CDR3 protein: CASSPGTRNEQYF
CDR3 DNA: TGTGCCAGCAGCCCCGGGACTAGGAACGAGCAGTACTTC

D gene: TRBD1
V gene: TRBV27
clone size: NA
J gene: TRBJ2-7
CDR3 protein: CASSPPFGQGSPYEQYF
CDR3 DNA: TGTGCCAGCAGTCCGCCGTTTGGACAGGGGTCTCCTTACGAGCAGTACTTC

D gene: NA
V gene: TRBV4-1
clone size: NA
J gene: TRBJ1-4
CDR3 protein: CASSQEGSEGFMLNEKLFF
CDR3 DNA: TGCGCCAGCAGCCAAGAAGGTAGTGAGGGATTTATGCTAAATGAAAAACTGTTTTTT

D gene: NA
V gene: TRBV6-1
clone size: NA
J gene: TRBJ1-2
CDR3 protein: CASSELQANYGYTF
CDR3 DNA: TGTGCCAGCAGTGAACTTCAGGCTAACTATGGCTACACCTTC

D gene: NA
V gene: TRBV19
clone size: few
J gene: TRBJ2-7
CDR3 protein: CASSISQGIYEQYF
CDR3 DNA: TGTGCCAGTAGTATTAGTCAGGGGATCTACGAGCAGTACTTC

D gene: NA
V gene: TRBV14
clone size: NA
J gene: TRBJ2-7
CDR3 protein: CASSRFGVLAEQYF
CDR3 DNA: TGTGCCAGCAGCCGATTCGGGGTTCTGGCCGAGCAGTACTTC

D gene: NA
V gene: TRBV12-1
clone size: NA
J gene: TRBJ2-5
CDR3 protein: CASSLAVPGAQYF
CDR3 DNA: TGTGCCAGCAGCTTGGCCGTTCCGGGGGCCCAGTACTTC